These 11 T cell receptor beta chains were sequenced from one sample in a study of blood T cell repertoires in COVID-19. The method was immunoSEQ multiplex PCR; TCRdb's version includes in-frame clones alone and lacks a portion of them. Found here are approximately 210,000 clones, 85% to 90% of them singletons; the top ten hold roughly 14%. Sequenced sample: PBMCs or T cells enriched from blood (not recorded which). These receptors all stem from a woman in her 50s with acute COVID-19.

The rearrangement joins TRBV27 to TRBJ1-6; 7 bases are shared with TRBD1. The germline V gene encodes CDR1 MNHEY and CDR2 SMNVEV (reference sequence). The V and J ends lost 3 bases and 10 bases, in that order; junction bases with no gene match: 6. The CDR3 loop spans 14 amino acids. DNA of the CDR3: TGTGCCAGCAGTTTCGACAGGGTCGGGTCACCCCTCCACTTT. Its protein is CASSFDRVGSPLHF.

The chain has TRBV5-1 and TRBJ2-1; 10 bases agree with TRBD1. V lost 1 base, J lost 12 bases, and 7 bases stayed unmatched. CDR3 length: 14 amino acids. CDR1 is SGHRS and CDR2 is YFSETQ in the germline V gene. The CDR3 DNA follows: TGCGCCAGCAGCTTGTCGGACAGGGGGTCTGGGCAGTTCTTC. The encoded protein is CASSLSDRGSGQFF.

The chain combines TRBV5-1 with TRBJ1-2; TRBD1 aligns across 8 bases. CDR1 and CDR2 from the germline V gene are SGHRS and YFSETQ. The junction had 5 bases not matched to a gene; V was cut back by 0 bases and J by 7 bases. The CDR3 sequence is 14 residues long. The CDR3 DNA follows: TGCGCCAGCAGCTTGGTACAGGGGGTCGCTGGCTACACCTTC. Encoded protein: CASSLVQGVAGYTF.

The chain couples TRBV5-1 to TRBJ2-5, with 10 bases identical to TRBD2. CDR3 size: 14 residues. CDR1 is SGHRS, CDR2 YFSETQ, per germline. The ends lost 1 base at V and 5 bases at J; junction bases unmatched: 2. The chain's CDR3 is CASSLPAGGETQYF. CDR3 nucleotides: TGCGCCAGCAGCTTGCCAGCGGGAGGGGAGACCCAGTACTTC.

This chain uses TRBV29-1 with TRBJ1-1; the match to TRBD1 covers 7 bases. The junction had 14 bases not matched to a gene; V was cut back by 6 bases and J by 10 bases. The CDR3 has 13 residues. The germline V gene encodes CDR1 SQVTM and CDR2 ANQGSEA. The CDR3 coding sequence is TGCAGCGTGAACCAGGACAGGCGGGGTACAGCTTTCTTT. Its translation: CSVNQDRRGTAFF.

The sample holds one count of this clone. This sequence joins TRBV19 and TRBJ1-6, with a tentative D call TRBD1 (5 bases). Trimming shortened V by 8 bases and J by 7 bases, and 9 bases separated the two germline ends. The CDR3 runs to 12 residues. CDR1 and CDR2 (germline): LNHDA, SQIVND (reference sequence). As DNA, the CDR3 is TGTGCCAGTTCTTACAGGAATTCACCCCTCCACTTT. As protein: CASSYRNSPLHF.

The rearrangement joins TRBV5-8 to TRBJ2-1, with 9 bases lining up with TRBD2. The CDR3 sequence is 16 residues long. Germline V gene sequence: CDR1 SGHTS, CDR2 YDEGEE. The V gene end was trimmed by 0 bases and the J gene end by 9 bases; junction bases not matched to a gene: 10. CDR3 DNA: TGTGCCAGCAGCTTGGACGGCGGGAGGGCCCTTCCTGAGCAGTTCTTC. Translation gives CASSLDGGRALPEQFF.

This sequence joins TRBV6-5 and TRBJ1-1; maybe TRBD1 (5 bases). Germline V gives CDR1 MNHEY, CDR2 SVGAGI. This CDR3 is 15 amino acids long. Trimming shortened V by 4 bases and J by 2 bases, and 14 bases separated the two germline ends. As DNA, the CDR3 is TGTGCCAGCAGTTCCCCCACAGGTACAAACACTGAAGCTTTCTTT. Translation: CASSSPTGTNTEAFF.

V and J are TRBV6-4 and TRBJ2-2; 7 nucleotides agree with TRBD2. Losses at the gene ends were 2 bases for V and 4 bases for J; bases not matched to a gene: 7. The CDR3 totals 16 residues. Germline-derived CDR1 and CDR2 are MRHNA and SNTAGT. CDR3 sequence reads: CASSDRAGVGTGELFF. The CDR3 DNA is TGTGCCAGCAGTGACAGGGCGGGAGTTGGCACCGGGGAGCTGTTTTTT.

The CDR3 protein is CASSLGGEQYF. DNA of the CDR3: TGTGCCAGCAGCTTAGGAGGCGAGCAGTACTTC. V and J are TRBV3-1 (or the pseudogene TRBV3-2) and TRBJ2-7; D is possibly TRBD2 (5 bases). Germline V gene lookup returns CDR1 LGHDT and CDR2 YNNKEL (reference sequence). V was pared by 5 bases and J by 6 bases, with 8 bases between. This CDR3 contains 11 residues.

The rearrangement links TRBV19 to TRBJ2-5; 12 positions match TRBD1. V lost 0 bases to trimming and J lost 5 bases; unmatched junction nucleotides: 4. The CDR3 is made up of 16 amino acids. The germline gives CDR1 LNHDA, CDR2 SQIVND (reference sequence). The CDR3 DNA sequence: TGTGCCAGTAGTATAGACGGGACAGGGGGCCGGGAGACCCAGTACTTC. It yields the protein CASSIDGTGGRETQYF.